Following are 8 T cell receptor beta chains from one sample sequenced in a study of shared clonotypes between healthy human individuals. Data came from immunoSEQ multiplex PCR; TCRdb stores just in-frame clones and leaves some out. The data contain about a million clones, 65% to 75% of them singletons. The sequencing sample was made of memory CD4+ T cells sorted from blood. The subset here: CD45RA-negative fraction. The source is a young man in good health.

This clone was detected only once. This chain connects TRBV28 to TRBJ1-4, with TRBD1 identical over 7 bases. V lost 6 bases, J lost 5 bases, and 9 bases stayed unmatched. The CDR3 covers 15 residues. Germline V gene data show CDR1 as MDHEN and CDR2 as SYDVKM. CDR3 bases: TGTGCCAGCAGCGACCGGGACAGTCCCAATGAAAAACTGTTTTTT. It codes for CASSDRDSPNEKLFF.

The rearrangement joins TRBV7-9 to TRBJ1-5; 7 bases align to TRBD1. J was trimmed by 3 bases and V by 7 bases; bases with no gene match: 12. The length of the CDR3 is 16 residues. Germline CDR1 is SEHNR and CDR2 is FQNEAQ (reference sequence). Here the CDR3 reads CASTVTGTALNQPQHF. The CDR3 DNA is TGTGCCAGCACCGTAACCGGGACAGCCCTCAATCAGCCCCAGCATTTT.

This rearrangement joins TRBV9 to TRBJ2-1; 10 nucleotides align to TRBD2. The CDR3 consists of 15 residues. Trimming at V came to 3 bases and at J to 2 bases, leaving 2 bases not matched to a gene. The germline CDR1 and CDR2 sequences are SGDLS and YYNGEE. In DNA, the CDR3 is TGTGCCAGCAGCGGGGGACTAGCGACCTACAATGAGCAGTTCTTC. Translated: CASSGGLATYNEQFF.

This chain links TRBV30 with TRBJ1-5; unclear D gene. V lost 1 base to trimming and J lost 3 bases, with 10 bases between them. The CDR3 runs 14 residues. The germline V gene has CDR1 GTSNPN and CDR2 SVGIG (reference sequence). CDR3 DNA sequence: TGTGCCTGGAGTGAAGGGCAGCCCAATCAGCCCCAGCATTTT. Protein sequence: CAWSEGQPNQPQHF.

The chain links TRBV5-4 to TRBJ1-1, with 7 bases lining up with TRBD1. The CDR3 length is 16 residues. CDR1 is SGHNT and CDR2 is YYREEE in the germline V gene (reference sequence). Unmatched junction bases numbered 8, after V lost 3 bases and J lost 0 bases. DNA for the CDR3: TGTGCCAGCAGCTCCTATCTGACAGGGATGAACACTGAAGCTTTCTTT. Protein sequence: CASSSYLTGMNTEAFF.

On this clone itself: This CDR3 is also generated by other DNA sequences in the sample. The chain is built from TRBV5-1 and TRBJ2-5, with D uncertain. This CDR3 has 14 residues. V lost 4 bases to trimming and J lost 2 bases, with 12 bases between them. Per the germline V gene, CDR1 is SGHRS and CDR2 is YFSETQ. Here the CDR3 DNA reads TGCGCCAGCAGCCCCGGTGGAGCGCAAGAGACCCAGTACTTC. This gives the protein CASSPGGAQETQYF.

This clone showed up just a few times. This chain links TRBV6-5 with TRBJ1-2; D remains unclear. This CDR3 region has 14 residues. The V gene's germline CDR1 is MNHEY and CDR2 SVGAGI. V lost 0 bases to trimming and J lost 0 bases, with 5 bases between them. CDR3 DNA: TGTGCCAGCAGTTACTCCCCGGCTAACTATGGCTACACCTTC. Its protein product is CASSYSPANYGYTF.

This clone was picked up many times. The chain links TRBV28 to TRBJ2-1; 7 nucleotides match TRBD1. V shed 4 bases and J 2 bases; nucleotides not matched to a gene: 5. Germline assignment: CDR1 MDHEN and CDR2 SYDVKM. The CDR3 sequence is 15 residues long. The chain's CDR3 is CASSSPDRTYNEQFF. The CDR3 DNA reads as TGTGCCAGCAGTTCCCCGGACAGGACCTACAATGAGCAGTTCTTC.